The 8 T cell receptor beta chains reported below all come from one sample, sequenced in a study of cytomegalovirus exposure and HLA in healthy donors. With 60 Vbeta and 13 Jbeta primers, the PCR was carried out. Sequencing was performed with immunoSEQ multiplex PCR; in TCRdb, only in-frame clones are kept and a portion is missing. The profile shows roughly 200,000 clones, about 10% of them singletons. The sequenced material came from PBMCs. All receptors come from a woman aged 25 to 45 in good health and CMV-seropositive.

The sample holds a few counts of this clone. The V call is TRBV14, the J call TRBJ2-1; TRBD2 is a possible D gene (6 bases). The CDR3 runs 13 residues. Trimming took 1 base from V and 12 from J, leaving 13 bases between them. Germline-derived CDR1 and CDR2 are SGHDN and FVKESK. The CDR3: CASSQVTSGSQFF. The DNA of the CDR3 is TGTGCCAGCAGCCAAGTGACTAGTGGATCGCAGTTCTTC.

A few counts support this clone. CDR3 nucleotide sequence: TGTGCCCAAGGGGACATCTATAGCAATCAGCCCCAGCATTTT. Translated, it gives CAQGDIYSNQPQHF. This rearrangement joins TRBV2 to TRBJ1-5, with a weak D call TRBD1 (6 bases). Trimming cost V 11 bases and J 0 bases, with 14 bases left between them. CDR3 length equals 14 residues. Germline CDR1 and CDR2: SNHLY and FYNNEI. Combining the CDR3 with reference TRBV2 and TRBJ1-5 gives the whole variable domain EPEVTQTPSHQVTQMGQEVILRCVPISNHLYFYWYRQILGQKVEFLVSFYNNEISEKSEIFDDQFSVERPDGSNFTLKIRSTKLEDSAMYFCAQGDIYSNQPQHFGDGTRLSIL.

The gene calls are TRBV30 and TRBJ2-4; D call uncertain. Germline lookup yields CDR1 GTSNPN and CDR2 SVGIG (reference sequence). The CDR3 has 22 amino acids. Trimming removed 5 bases at V and 4 bases at J, with 39 bases between. CDR3 nucleotide sequence: TGTGCCTGGGCGGTCGTTTTCCGAAACCCTTATTCTTCGATAATGGTTAAAAACATTCAGTACTTC. As protein: CAWAVVFRNPYSSIMVKNIQYF. Based on the CDR3 plus reference TRBV30 and TRBJ2-4, the full variable domain is SQTIHQWPATLVQPVGSPLSLECTVEGTSNPNLYWYRQAAGRGLQLLFYSVGIGQISSEVPQNLSASRPQDRQFILSSKKLLLSDSGFYLCAWAVVFRNPYSSIMVKNIQYFGAGTRLSVL.

This sequence joins TRBV19 and TRBJ2-1, with TRBD2 matching over 9 bases. Per the germline V gene, CDR1 is LNHDA and CDR2 is SQIVND (reference sequence). V gave up 3 bases and J gave up 2 bases; unmatched junction bases: 17. This CDR3 comprises 20 residues. The CDR3: CASSIPVPYPTSGTYNEQFF. CDR3 nucleotide sequence: TGTGCCAGTAGTATCCCTGTGCCATACCCGACTAGCGGCACCTACAATGAGCAGTTCTTC.

V is TRBV18 and J is TRBJ2-5; 8 positions match TRBD2. Near its end, the DNA agrees better with TRBJ2-7, so the J call may be wrong. The length of the CDR3 is 14 residues. CDR1 KGHSH and CDR2 LQKENI come from the germline V gene. Written as DNA, the CDR3 is TGTGCCAGCTCACCACCGGGACTAGTTGACGAGCAGTACTTC. It translates to CASSPPGLVDEQYF.

This clone was observed a few times. J is TRBJ1-3 and V is TRBV19; 8 nucleotides align to TRBD1. This CDR3 is built from 15 residues. CDR1 LNHDA and CDR2 SQIVND come from the germline V gene (reference sequence). The ends lost 6 bases at V and 5 bases at J; junction bases unmatched: 9. The chain's CDR3 is CASSPWTGRRNTIYF. The CDR3 nucleotides read TGTGCCAGTAGCCCTTGGACAGGGAGGCGAAACACCATATATTTT.

This clone has only a few counts. The genes are TRBV5-1 and TRBJ1-4; D is possibly TRBD1 (5 bases). Germline CDR1 reads SGHRS; CDR2 reads YFSETQ. V was clipped by 2 bases and J by 6 bases, with 11 bases between them. This CDR3 contains 14 residues. CDR3 DNA sequence: TGCGCCAGCAGCTTCCAGGGAAGCGATGAAAAACTGTTTTTT. Amino acid sequence: CASSFQGSDEKLFF.

A few counts support this clone. CDR3 amino acids: CATSAPRNEQFF. The CDR3 DNA reads TGTGCCACCAGCGCGCCTAGGAATGAGCAGTTCTTC. The J gene is TRBJ2-1, the V gene TRBV15; D uncertain. V was cut by 5 bases and J by 7 bases, with 9 bases left in between. CDR1 is LNHNV and CDR2 is YYDKDF in the germline V gene (reference sequence). The CDR3 spans 12 residues. Variable domain in full (rest from reference TRBV15 and TRBJ2-1): DAMVIQNPRYQVTQFGKPVTLSCSQTLNHNVMYWYQQKSSQAPKLLFHYYDKDFNNEADTPDNFQSRRPNTSFCFLDIRSPGLGDTAMYLCATSAPRNEQFFGPGTRLTVL.